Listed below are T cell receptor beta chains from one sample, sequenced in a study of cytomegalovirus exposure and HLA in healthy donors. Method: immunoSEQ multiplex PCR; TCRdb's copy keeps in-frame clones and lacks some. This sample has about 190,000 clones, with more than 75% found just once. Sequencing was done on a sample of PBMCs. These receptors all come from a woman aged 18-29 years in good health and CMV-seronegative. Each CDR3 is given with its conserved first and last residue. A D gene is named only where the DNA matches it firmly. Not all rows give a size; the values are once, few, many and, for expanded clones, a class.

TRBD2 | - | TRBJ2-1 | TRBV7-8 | TGTGCCAGCAGCCAATTAGGTCCCGGGCAGGGGGGACTAGCGGGAGCAGGTGAGCAGTTCTTC | CASSQLGPGQGGLAGAGEQFF
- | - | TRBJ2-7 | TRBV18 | TGTGCCAGCTCACACGCGGACACCCTAGGCCCCGAGCAGTACTTC | CASSHADTLGPEQYF
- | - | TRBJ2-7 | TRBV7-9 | TGTGCCAGCAGCGTCAGGGGGGATCTGACCTACGAGCAGTACTTC | CASSVRGDLTYEQYF
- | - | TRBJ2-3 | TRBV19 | TGTGCCAGTAGTAAGAGGATAGGCGGGATCAGCACAGATACGCAGTATTTT | CASSKRIGGISTDTQYF
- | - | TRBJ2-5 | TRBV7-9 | TGTGCCAGCAGACCAGGGTGGGAGACCCAGTACTTC | CASRPGWETQYF
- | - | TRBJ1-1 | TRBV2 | TGTGCCAGCCATCCCGGGGGGGAAGGGACTGAAGCTTTCTTT | CASHPGGEGTEAFF
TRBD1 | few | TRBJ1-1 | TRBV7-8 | TGTGCCAGCAGCCCCGTTACAGGGGGCACTGAAGCTTTCTTT | CASSPVTGGTEAFF
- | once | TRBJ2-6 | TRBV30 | TGTGCCTGGAGTCTTGGGGCCAACGTCCTGACTTTC | CAWSLGANVLTF
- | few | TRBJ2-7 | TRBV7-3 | TGTGCCAGCAGCCACAGCGGTGCCTACGAGCAGTACTTC | CASSHSGAYEQYF
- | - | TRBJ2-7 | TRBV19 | TGTGCCAGTAGTAAATACACCGATTACGAGCAGTACTTC | CASSKYTDYEQYF
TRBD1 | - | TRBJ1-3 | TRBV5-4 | TGTGCCAGCAGCTTGGCCGGGGACAGGGCAGGAAACACCATATATTTT | CASSLAGDRAGNTIYF
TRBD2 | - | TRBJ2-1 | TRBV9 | TGTGCCAGCAGCGTAGAAGGACTAGCGGGGGCAGAGCAGTTCTTC | CASSVEGLAGAEQFF
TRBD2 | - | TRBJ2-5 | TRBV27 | TGTGCCAGCAGTTGGGGGGGGATGAGGGCCCAGTACTTC | CASSWGGMRAQYF
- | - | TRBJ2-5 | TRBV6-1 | TGTGCCAGCAGTGACAAACGGACAGGAGGGCTCCAAGAGACCCAGTACTTC | CASSDKRTGGLQETQYF
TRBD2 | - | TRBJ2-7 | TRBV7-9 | TGTGCCAGCAGCTGGACTAGCGGGAGGGTGGGGGAGCAGTACTTC | CASSWTSGRVGEQYF
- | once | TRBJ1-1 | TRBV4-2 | TGTGCCAGCAGCTCACCGGGACTGATCGCTTTCTTT | CASSSPGLIAFF
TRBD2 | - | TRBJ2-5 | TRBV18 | TGTGCCAGCTCACCGGGACTAGCAGAGACCCAGTACTTC | CASSPGLAETQYF
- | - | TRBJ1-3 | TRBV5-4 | TGTGCCAGCAGCGTGGTATCGGGAAACACCATATATTTT | CASSVVSGNTIYF
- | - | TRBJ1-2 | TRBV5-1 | TGCGCCAGCAGCCCCGAGGACTTTTATGGCTACACCTTC | CASSPEDFYGYTF
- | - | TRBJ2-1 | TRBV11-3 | TGTGCCAGCAGCCCCTCCCACACCTCCTACAATGAGCAGTTCTTC | CASSPSHTSYNEQFF
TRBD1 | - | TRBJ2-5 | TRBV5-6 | TGTGCCAGCAGCCTGGGACAGCAAGAGACCCAGTACTTC | CASSLGQQETQYF
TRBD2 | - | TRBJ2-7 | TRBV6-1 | TGTGCCAGCAGTGAGGGACTAGCGGGCGGCTACGAGCAGTACTTC | CASSEGLAGGYEQYF
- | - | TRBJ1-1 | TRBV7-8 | TGTGCCAGCAGCTCCACAGGGATGGGAACTGAAGCTTTCTTT | CASSSTGMGTEAFF
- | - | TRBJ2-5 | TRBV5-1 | TGCGCCAGCAGCTTGGTTACTAGCCCGGGGGAGACCCAGTACTTC | CASSLVTSPGETQYF
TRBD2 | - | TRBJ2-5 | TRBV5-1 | TGCGCCAGCAGCTTGCGGGGAACAGGGACGCTGTATAGCGGGGGAGAGACCCAGTACTTC | CASSLRGTGTLYSGGETQYF
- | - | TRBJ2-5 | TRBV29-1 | TGCAGCGTTGTAGGAGGGCCGGGGCAAGAGACCCAGTACTTC | CSVVGGPGQETQYF
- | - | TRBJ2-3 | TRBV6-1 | TGTGCCAGCACCGGACACCGCACAGATACGCAGTATTTT | CASTGHRTDTQYF
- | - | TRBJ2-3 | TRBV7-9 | TGTGCCAGCAGCCTTGACACTCACACAGATACGCAGTATTTT | CASSLDTHTDTQYF
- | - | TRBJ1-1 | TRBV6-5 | TGTGCCAGCACGGGGGTTGGGAACACTGAAGCTTTCTTT | CASTGVGNTEAFF
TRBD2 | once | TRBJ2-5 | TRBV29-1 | TGCAGCGTTGAAGGCGGGGGGGGGAACCAAGAGACCCAGTACTTC | CSVEGGGGNQETQYF
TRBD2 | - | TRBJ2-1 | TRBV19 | TGTGCCAGTAGTATGGGACTAGAGCAGTTCTTC | CASSMGLEQFF
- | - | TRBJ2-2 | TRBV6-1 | TGTGCCAGCAGTACGTCTCAGGGGACCACCGGGGAGCTGTTTTTT | CASSTSQGTTGELFF
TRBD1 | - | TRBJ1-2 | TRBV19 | TGTGCCACCGCGACAGGGCCACAGAACTATGGCTACACCTTC | CATATGPQNYGYTF
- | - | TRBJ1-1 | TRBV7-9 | TGTGCCAGCAGCCCCCCAGCTAGTAACACTGAAGCTTTCTTT | CASSPPASNTEAFF
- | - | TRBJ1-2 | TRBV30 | TGTGCCTGGAGTGTCGGACCCGCAGGGGCAGGTAGGGGCTACACCTTC | CAWSVGPAGAGRGYTF
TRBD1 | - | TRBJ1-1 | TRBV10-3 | TGTGCCATCAGGACAGGGGGCACTGAAGCTTTCTTT | CAIRTGGTEAFF
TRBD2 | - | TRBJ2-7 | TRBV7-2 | TGTGCCAGCAGCCCGGGGACTAGCGGCCCCTACGAGCAGTACTTC | CASSPGTSGPYEQYF
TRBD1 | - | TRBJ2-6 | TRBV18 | TGTGCCAGCTCTAGAACACAGGGGTTAAACTCTGGGGCCAACGTCCTGACTTTC | CASSRTQGLNSGANVLTF
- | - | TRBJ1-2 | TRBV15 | TGTGCCACCAGCAGAGATGAGGCAGGGAATTCTAACTATGGCTACACCTTC | CATSRDEAGNSNYGYTF
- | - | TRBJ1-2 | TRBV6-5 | TGTGCCAGCAGTTACTCGTGGCAGAACTATGGCTACACCTTC | CASSYSWQNYGYTF
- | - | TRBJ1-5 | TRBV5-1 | TGCGCCAGCAGCTTGGACAGGTTAGGACCGCTTAATCAGCCCCAGCATTTT | CASSLDRLGPLNQPQHF
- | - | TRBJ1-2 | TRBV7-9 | TGTGCCAGCAGCCAATCCGCGGCCGAGAACTATGGCTACACCTTC | CASSQSAAENYGYTF
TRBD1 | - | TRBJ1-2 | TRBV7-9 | TGTGCCAGCAGCTTATTCCCAGGGGGTAATAACTATGGCTACACCTTC | CASSLFPGGNNYGYTF
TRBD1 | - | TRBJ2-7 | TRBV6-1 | TGTGCCAGCCACAGGGGGCTCGGGGAGCAGTACTTC | CASHRGLGEQYF
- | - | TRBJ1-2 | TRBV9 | TGTGCCAGCAGCGTAGATCAGGGGCAGGCCTATGGCTACACCTTC | CASSVDQGQAYGYTF